This section outlines one T cell receptor (beta chain) sequence together with its context. In the authors' methods: Amplification from reference gene primers served as the basis for estimated nucleated cell counts. TCRdb's copy holds only in-frame clones and misses some; the assay was immunoSEQ multiplex PCR. V and J calls and clone size are given by that table; D and trimming were obtained from the DNA. This table has approximately 99,000 clones, 86% appearing once. This specimen comes from a study of blood T cell repertoires in COVID-19. Turning to the study itself: T cells, B-cell-depleted T cells, or PBMCs supplied cDNA or gDNA.

CDR1 and CDR2 (germline): SGHAT, FQNNGV. Trimming stripped 4 bases from V and 4 bases from J, with 17 bases between. The CDR3 has 15 amino acids. The specimen was peripheral blood. The TCR sequence derives from a woman aged 60-70 years in a cohort sampled during active or convalescent COVID-19. J is TRBJ2-7 and V is TRBV11-2; possibly TRBD1 for D (5 bases). The CDR3 bases are TGTGCCAGCAGCTCCTCAGGGCGTTCAATGTACGAGCAGTACTTC. It codes for CASSSSGRSMYEQYF.